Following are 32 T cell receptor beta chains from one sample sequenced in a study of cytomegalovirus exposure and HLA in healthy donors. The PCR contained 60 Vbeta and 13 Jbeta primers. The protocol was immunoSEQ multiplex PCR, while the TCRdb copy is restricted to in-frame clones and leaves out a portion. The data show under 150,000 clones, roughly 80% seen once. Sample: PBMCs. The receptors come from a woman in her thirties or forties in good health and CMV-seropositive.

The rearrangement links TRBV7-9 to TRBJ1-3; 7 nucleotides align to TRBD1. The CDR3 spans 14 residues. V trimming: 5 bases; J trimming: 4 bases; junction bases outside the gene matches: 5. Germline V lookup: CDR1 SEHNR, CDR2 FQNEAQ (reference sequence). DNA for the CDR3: TGTGCCAGCAGCCTTGACAGGGTAGGAAACACCATATATTTT. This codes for CASSLDRVGNTIYF.

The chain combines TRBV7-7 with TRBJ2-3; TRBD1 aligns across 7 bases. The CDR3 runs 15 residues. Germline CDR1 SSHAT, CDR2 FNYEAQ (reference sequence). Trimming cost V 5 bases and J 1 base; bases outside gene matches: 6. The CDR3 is CASSLTGARTDTQYF. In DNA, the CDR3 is TGTGCCAGCAGCCTCACAGGGGCTCGCACAGATACGCAGTATTTT.

This CDR3 reads CASSFGLEQYF. The CDR3 bases are TGTGCCAGCAGTTTTGGGCTCGAGCAGTACTTC. This chain joins TRBV28 and TRBJ2-7; D is unresolved. Between the trimmed V and J ends, which lost 3 bases and 6 bases, there was a span of 6 bases. This CDR3 has 11 residues. The germline gives CDR1 MDHEN, CDR2 SYDVKM.

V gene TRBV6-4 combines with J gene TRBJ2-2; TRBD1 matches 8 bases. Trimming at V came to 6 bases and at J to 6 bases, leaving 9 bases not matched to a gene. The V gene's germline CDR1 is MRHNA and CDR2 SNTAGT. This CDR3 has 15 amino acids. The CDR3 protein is CASRGKDRDAGELFF. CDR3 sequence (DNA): TGTGCCAGCAGGGGTAAGGACAGGGACGCCGGGGAGCTGTTTTTT.

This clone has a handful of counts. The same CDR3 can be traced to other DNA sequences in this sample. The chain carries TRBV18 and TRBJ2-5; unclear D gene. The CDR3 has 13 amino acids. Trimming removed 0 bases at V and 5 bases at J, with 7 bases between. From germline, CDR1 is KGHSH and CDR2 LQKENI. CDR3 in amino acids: CASSPPSQETQYF. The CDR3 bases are TGTGCCAGCTCACCACCGTCGCAGGAGACCCAGTACTTC.

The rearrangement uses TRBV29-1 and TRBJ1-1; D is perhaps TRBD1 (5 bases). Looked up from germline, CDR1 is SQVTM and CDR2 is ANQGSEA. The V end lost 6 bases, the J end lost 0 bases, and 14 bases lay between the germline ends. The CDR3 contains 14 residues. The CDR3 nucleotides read TGCAGCGTCACCAGGGTTTTCATGAACACTGAAGCTTTCTTT. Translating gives CSVTRVFMNTEAFF.

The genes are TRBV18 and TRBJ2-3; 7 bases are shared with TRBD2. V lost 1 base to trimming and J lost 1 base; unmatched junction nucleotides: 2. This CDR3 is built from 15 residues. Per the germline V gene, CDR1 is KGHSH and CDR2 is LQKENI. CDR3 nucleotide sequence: TGTGCCAGCTCACCACTACGGGGGGGCACAGATACGCAGTATTTT. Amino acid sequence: CASSPLRGGTDTQYF.

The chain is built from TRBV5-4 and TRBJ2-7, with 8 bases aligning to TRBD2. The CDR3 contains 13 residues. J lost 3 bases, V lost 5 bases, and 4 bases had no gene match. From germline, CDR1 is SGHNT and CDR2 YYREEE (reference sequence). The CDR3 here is CASRSGGSYEQYF. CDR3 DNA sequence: TGTGCCAGCAGGTCGGGGGGGAGCTACGAGCAGTACTTC. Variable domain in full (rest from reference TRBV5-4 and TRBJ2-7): ETGVTQSPTHLIKTRGQQVTLRCSSQSGHNTVSWYQQALGQGPQFIFQYYREEENGRGNFPPRFSGLQFPNYSSELNVNALELDDSALYLCASRSGGSYEQYFGPGTRLTVT.

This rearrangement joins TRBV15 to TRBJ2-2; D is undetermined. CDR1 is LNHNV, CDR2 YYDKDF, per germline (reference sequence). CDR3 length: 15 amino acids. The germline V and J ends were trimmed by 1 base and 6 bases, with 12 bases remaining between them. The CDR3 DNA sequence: TGTGCCACCAGCAGAGGTCTGGGCGACCCCGGGGAGCTGTTTTTT. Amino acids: CATSRGLGDPGELFF. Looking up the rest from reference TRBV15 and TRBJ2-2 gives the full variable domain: DAMVIQNPRYQVTQFGKPVTLSCSQTLNHNVMYWYQQKSSQAPKLLFHYYDKDFNNEADTPDNFQSRRPNTSFCFLDIRSPGLGDTAMYLCATSRGLGDPGELFFGEGSRLTVL.

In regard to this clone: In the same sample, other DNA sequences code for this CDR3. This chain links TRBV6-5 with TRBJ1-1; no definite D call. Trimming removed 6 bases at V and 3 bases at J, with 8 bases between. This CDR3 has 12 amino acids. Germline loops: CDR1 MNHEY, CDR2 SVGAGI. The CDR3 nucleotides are TGTGCCAGCAGCCCCGGAGACACTGAAGCTTTCTTT. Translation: CASSPGDTEAFF.

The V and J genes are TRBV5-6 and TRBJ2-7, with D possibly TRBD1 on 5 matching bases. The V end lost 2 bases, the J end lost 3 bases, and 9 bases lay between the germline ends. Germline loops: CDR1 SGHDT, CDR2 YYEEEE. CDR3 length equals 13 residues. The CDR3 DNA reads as TGTGCCAGCAGCTTAGAAAGGGGCTACGAGCAGTACTTC. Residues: CASSLERGYEQYF.

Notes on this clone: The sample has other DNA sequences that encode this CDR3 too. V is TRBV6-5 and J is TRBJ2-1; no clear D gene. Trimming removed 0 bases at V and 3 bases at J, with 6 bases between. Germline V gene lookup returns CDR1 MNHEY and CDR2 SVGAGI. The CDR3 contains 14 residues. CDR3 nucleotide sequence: TGTGCCAGCAGTTACTCGAGGAGCTACAATGAGCAGTTCTTC. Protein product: CASSYSRSYNEQFF.

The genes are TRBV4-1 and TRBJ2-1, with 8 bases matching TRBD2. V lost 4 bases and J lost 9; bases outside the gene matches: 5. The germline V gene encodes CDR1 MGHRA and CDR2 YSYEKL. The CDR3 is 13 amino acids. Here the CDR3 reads CASSPGGPREQFF. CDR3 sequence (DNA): TGCGCCAGCAGCCCGGGGGGGCCTCGTGAGCAGTTCTTC.

CDR3 in amino acids: CASSGERIPEAFF. For the CDR3, the DNA is TGTGCCAGCAGTGGGGAGCGGATCCCTGAAGCTTTCTTT. The V and J genes are TRBV6-6 and TRBJ1-1, with D hard to call. V shed 5 bases and J shed 6 bases, with 13 bases lying between them. Per the germline V gene, CDR1 is MNHNY and CDR2 is SVGAGI (reference sequence). CDR3 size: 13 residues.

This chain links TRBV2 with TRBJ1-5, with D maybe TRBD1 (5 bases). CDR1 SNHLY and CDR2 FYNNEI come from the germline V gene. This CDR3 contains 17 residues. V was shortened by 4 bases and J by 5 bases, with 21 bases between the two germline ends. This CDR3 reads CASSGEFGRAWDQPQHF. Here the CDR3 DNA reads TGTGCCAGCAGTGGTGAATTTGGCAGGGCTTGGGATCAGCCCCAGCATTTT.

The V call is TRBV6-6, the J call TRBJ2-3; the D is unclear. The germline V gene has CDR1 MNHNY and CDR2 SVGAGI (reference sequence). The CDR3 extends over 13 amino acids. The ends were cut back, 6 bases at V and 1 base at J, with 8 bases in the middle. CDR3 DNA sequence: TGTGCCAGCAGCCAGGATGGCACAGATACGCAGTATTTT. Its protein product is CASSQDGTDTQYF.

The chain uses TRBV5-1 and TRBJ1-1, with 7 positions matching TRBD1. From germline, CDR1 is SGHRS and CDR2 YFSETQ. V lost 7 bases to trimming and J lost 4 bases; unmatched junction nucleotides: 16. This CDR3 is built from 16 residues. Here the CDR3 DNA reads TGCGCCAGCCGACCATCATCTACAGGGGCCGCCACTGAAGCTTTCTTT. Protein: CASRPSSTGAATEAFF. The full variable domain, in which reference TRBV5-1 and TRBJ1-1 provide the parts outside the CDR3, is KAGVTQTPRYLIKTRGQQVTLSCSPISGHRSVSWYQQTPGQGLQFLFEYFSETQRNKGNFPGRFSGRQFSNSRSEMNVSTLELGDSALYLCASRPSSTGAATEAFFGQGTRLTVV.

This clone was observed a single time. The CDR3 sequence is CASSGGFSNQPQHF. The CDR3 DNA sequence: TGTGCCAGCAGCGGGGGGTTTAGCAATCAGCCCCAGCATTTT. The chain couples TRBV11-2 to TRBJ1-5, with D tentatively TRBD1 (5 bases). Trimming left V 5 bases short and J 0 bases short, with 8 bases between. CDR3 length: 14 residues. CDR1 is SGHAT and CDR2 is FQNNGV in the germline V gene.

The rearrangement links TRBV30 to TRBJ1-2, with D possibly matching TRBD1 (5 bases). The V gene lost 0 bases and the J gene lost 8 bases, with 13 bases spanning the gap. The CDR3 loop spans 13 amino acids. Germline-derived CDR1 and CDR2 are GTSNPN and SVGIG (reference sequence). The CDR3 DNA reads TGTGCCTGGAGTGTTGCGGGGCTCGGAGGCTACACCTTC. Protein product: CAWSVAGLGGYTF.

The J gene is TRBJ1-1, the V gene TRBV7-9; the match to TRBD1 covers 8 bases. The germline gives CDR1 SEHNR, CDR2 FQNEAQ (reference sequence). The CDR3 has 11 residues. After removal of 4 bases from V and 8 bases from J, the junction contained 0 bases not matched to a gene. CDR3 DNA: TGTGCCAGCAGCTGGGACAGGGAAGCTTTCTTT. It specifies CASSWDREAFF.

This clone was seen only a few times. This CDR3 reads CASSLELPYYEQYF. In nucleotides, the CDR3 is TGCGCCAGCAGCTTGGAGCTCCCTTACTACGAGCAGTACTTC. The chain combines TRBV5-1 with TRBJ2-7; no clear D. This CDR3 spans 14 amino acids. V lost 0 bases and J lost 3, with 10 bases in between. Per the germline V gene, CDR1 is SGHRS and CDR2 is YFSETQ. The full variable domain, its missing parts supplied by reference TRBV5-1 and TRBJ2-7, is KAGVTQTPRYLIKTRGQQVTLSCSPISGHRSVSWYQQTPGQGLQFLFEYFSETQRNKGNFPGRFSGRQFSNSRSEMNVSTLELGDSALYLCASSLELPYYEQYFGPGTRLTVT.

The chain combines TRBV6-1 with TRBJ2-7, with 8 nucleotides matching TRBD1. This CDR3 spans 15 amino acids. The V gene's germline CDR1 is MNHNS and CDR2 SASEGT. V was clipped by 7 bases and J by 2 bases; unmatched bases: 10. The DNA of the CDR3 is TGTGCCAGCACCCAGACAGGGGTTGGGACCTACGAGCAGTACTTC. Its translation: CASTQTGVGTYEQYF.

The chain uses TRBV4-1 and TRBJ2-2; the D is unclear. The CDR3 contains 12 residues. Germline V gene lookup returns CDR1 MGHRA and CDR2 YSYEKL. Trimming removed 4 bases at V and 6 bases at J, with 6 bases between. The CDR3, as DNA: TGCGCCAGCAGCCTTCTTGCCGGGGAGCTGTTTTTT. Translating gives CASSLLAGELFF.

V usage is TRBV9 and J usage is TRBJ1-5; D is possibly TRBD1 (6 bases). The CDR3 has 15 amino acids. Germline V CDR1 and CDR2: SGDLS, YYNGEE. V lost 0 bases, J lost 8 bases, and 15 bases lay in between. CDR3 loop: CASSVDEGYREPQHF. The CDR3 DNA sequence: TGTGCCAGCAGCGTAGATGAAGGGTACAGGGAGCCCCAGCATTTT. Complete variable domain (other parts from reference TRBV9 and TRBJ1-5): DSGVTQTPKHLITATGQRVTLRCSPRSGDLSVYWYQQSLDQGLQFLIQYYNGEERAKGNILERFSAQQFPDLHSELNLSSLELGDSALYFCASSVDEGYREPQHFGDGTRLSIL.

CDR3 DNA: TGTGCCAGCAGCGCCGGGGGGGCCCAGTACTTC. This codes for CASSAGGAQYF. The V and J genes are TRBV9 and TRBJ2-5; 8 nucleotides align to TRBD2. Trimming at V came to 3 bases and at J to 9 bases, leaving 1 base not matched to a gene. The CDR3 is 11 residues long. The germline gives CDR1 SGDLS, CDR2 YYNGEE. Filled out from reference TRBV9 and TRBJ2-5, the complete variable domain reads DSGVTQTPKHLITATGQRVTLRCSPRSGDLSVYWYQQSLDQGLQFLIQYYNGEERAKGNILERFSAQQFPDLHSELNLSSLELGDSALYFCASSAGGAQYFGPGTRLLVL.

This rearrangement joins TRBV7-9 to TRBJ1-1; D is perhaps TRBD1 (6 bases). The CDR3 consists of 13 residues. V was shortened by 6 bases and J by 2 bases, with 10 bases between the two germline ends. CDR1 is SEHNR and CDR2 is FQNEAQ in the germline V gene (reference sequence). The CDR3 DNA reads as TGTGCCAGCAGAGGGGGAGAAAACACTGAAGCTTTCTTT. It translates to CASRGGENTEAFF.

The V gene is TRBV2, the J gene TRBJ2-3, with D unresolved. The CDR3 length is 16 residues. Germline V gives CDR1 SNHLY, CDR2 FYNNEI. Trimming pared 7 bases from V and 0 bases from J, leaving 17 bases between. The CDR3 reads CASTERGVLSTDTQYF. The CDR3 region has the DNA TGTGCCAGCACCGAACGCGGAGTTCTTAGCACAGATACGCAGTATTTT.

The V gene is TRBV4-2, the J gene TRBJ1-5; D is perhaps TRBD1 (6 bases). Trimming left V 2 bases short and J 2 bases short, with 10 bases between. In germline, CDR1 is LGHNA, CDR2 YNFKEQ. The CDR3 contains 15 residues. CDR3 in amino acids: CASSQQQGGNQPQHF. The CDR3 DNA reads TGTGCCAGCAGCCAACAACAGGGCGGCAATCAGCCCCAGCATTTT.

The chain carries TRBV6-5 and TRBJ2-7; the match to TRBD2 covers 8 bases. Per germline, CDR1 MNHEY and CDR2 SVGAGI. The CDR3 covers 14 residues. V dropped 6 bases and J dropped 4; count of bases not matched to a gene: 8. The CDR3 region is CASSFTGTSYEQYF. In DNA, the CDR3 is TGTGCCAGCAGCTTCACCGGGACTAGTTACGAGCAGTACTTC.

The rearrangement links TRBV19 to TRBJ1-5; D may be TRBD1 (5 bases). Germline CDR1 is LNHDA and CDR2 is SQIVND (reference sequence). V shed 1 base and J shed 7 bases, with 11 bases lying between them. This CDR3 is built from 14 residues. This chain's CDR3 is CASSIGPQGQPQHF. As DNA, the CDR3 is TGTGCCAGTAGTATAGGGCCTCAGGGACAGCCCCAGCATTTT.

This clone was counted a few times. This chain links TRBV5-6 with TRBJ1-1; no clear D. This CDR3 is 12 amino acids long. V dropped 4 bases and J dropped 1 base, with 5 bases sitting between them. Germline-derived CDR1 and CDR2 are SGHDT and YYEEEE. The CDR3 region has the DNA TGTGCCAGCAGCCCCCAGAACACTGAAGCTTTCTTT. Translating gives CASSPQNTEAFF.

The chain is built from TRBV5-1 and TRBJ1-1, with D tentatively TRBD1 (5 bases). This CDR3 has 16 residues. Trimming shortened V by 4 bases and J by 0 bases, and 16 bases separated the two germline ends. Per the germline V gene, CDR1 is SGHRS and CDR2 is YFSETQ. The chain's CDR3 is CASSGRVATVNTEAFF. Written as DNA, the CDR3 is TGCGCCAGCAGCGGACGGGTCGCGACAGTGAACACTGAAGCTTTCTTT. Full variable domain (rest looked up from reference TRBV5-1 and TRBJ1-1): KAGVTQTPRYLIKTRGQQVTLSCSPISGHRSVSWYQQTPGQGLQFLFEYFSETQRNKGNFPGRFSGRQFSNSRSEMNVSTLELGDSALYLCASSGRVATVNTEAFFGQGTRLTVV.